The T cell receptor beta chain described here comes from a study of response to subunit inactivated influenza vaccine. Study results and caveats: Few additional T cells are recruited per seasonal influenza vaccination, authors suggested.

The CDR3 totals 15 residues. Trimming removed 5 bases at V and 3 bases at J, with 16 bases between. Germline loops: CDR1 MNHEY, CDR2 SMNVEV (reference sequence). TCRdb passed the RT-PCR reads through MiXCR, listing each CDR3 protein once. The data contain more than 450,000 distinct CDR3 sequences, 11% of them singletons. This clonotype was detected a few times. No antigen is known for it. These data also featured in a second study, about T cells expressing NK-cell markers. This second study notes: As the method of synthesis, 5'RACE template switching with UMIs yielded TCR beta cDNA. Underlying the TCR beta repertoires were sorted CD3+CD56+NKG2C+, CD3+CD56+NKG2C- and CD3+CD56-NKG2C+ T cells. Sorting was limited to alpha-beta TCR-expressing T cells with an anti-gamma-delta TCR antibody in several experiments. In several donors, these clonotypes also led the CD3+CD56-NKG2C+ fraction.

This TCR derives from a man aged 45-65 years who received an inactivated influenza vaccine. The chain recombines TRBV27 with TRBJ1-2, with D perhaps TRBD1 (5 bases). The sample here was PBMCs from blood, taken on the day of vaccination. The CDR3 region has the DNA TGTGCCAGCAGTCTCCTAGGTGGGGACTACTATGGCTACACCTTC. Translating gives CASSLLGGDYYGYTF.